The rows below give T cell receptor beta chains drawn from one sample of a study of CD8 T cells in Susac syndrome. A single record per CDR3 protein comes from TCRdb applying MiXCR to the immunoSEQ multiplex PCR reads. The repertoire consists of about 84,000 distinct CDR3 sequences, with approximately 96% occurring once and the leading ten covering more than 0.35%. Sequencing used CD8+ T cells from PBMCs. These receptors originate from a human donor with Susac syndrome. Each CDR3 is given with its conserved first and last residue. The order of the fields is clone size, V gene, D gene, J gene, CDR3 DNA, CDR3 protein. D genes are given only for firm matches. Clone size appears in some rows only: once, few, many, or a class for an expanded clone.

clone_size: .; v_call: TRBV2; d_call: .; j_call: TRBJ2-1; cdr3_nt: TGTGCCAGCAGCCTAGATGAGCAGTTCTTC; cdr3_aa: CASSLDEQFF
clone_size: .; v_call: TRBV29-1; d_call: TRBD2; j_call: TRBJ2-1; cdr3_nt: TGCAGCGTTGAAGATGGTATACTAGCGAGCTCCTACAATGAGCAGTTCTTC; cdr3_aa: CSVEDGILASSYNEQFF
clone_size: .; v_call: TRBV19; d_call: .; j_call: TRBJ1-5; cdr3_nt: TGTGCCAGTAGAGGAAGGGCACGCAATCAGCCCCAGCATTTT; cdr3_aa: CASRGRARNQPQHF
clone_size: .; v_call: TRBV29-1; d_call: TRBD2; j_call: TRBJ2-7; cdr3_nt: TGCAGCGTTGAAGGGACTAGCGGGACGTACGAGCAGTACTTC; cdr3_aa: CSVEGTSGTYEQYF
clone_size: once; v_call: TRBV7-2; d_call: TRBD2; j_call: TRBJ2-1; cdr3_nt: TGTGCCAGCAGCGACGCCGGGACTAGCTACAATGAGCAGTTCTTC; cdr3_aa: CASSDAGTSYNEQFF
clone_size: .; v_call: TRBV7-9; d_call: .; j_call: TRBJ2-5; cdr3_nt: TGTGCCAGCAGCTTTGGCGATCGAGAGACCCAGTACTTC; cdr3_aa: CASSFGDRETQYF
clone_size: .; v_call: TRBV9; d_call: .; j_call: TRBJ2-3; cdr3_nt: TGTGCCAGCAGCGTCCTAGCCGAAGATACGCAGTATTTT; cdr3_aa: CASSVLAEDTQYF
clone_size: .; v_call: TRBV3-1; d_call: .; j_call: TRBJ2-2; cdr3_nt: TGTGCCAGCAGCCAATTTATGGGGCCGAACACCGGGGAGCTGTTTTTT; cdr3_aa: CASSQFMGPNTGELFF
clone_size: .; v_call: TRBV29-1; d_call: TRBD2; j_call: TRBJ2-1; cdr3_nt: TGCAGCGTCGAAGGGCCTAGCGGGAGTCGTGAGCAGTTCTTC; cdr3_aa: CSVEGPSGSREQFF
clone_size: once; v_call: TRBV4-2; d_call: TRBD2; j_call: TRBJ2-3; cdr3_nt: TGTGCCAGCAGCCAGAGAGGACTAGCGGGGGGGATCAACACAGATACGCAGTATTTT; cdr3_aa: CASSQRGLAGGINTDTQYF
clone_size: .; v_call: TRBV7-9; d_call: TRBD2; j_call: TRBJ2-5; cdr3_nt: TGTGCCAGCAGCTTACGGCTCGGGCGGGAGGGCCTGGAGACCCAGTACTTC; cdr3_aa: CASSLRLGREGLETQYF
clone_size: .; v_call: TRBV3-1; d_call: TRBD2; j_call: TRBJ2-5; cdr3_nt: TGTGCCAGCAGCCCCCGGACTAGCGGGCCCCTCCTGGAGACCCAGTACTTC; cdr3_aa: CASSPRTSGPLLETQYF
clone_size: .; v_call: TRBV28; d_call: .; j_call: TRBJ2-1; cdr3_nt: TGTGCCAGCAGTTTCTGGGGGTCTCGGGGGATTTCCTACAATGAGCAGTTCTTC; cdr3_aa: CASSFWGSRGISYNEQFF
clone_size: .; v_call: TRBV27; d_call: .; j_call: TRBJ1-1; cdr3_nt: TGTGCCAGCAGACTGGGACCGGCGAACACTGAAGCTTTCTTT; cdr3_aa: CASRLGPANTEAFF
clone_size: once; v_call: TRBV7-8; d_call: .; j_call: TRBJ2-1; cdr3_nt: TGTGCCAGCAGCCTTTACGACTCCCCCAATGAGCAGTTCTTC; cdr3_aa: CASSLYDSPNEQFF
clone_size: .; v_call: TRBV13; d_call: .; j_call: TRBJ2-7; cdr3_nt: TGTGCCAGCAGCCCTGCGACGGAGGGCCCTCGGGGCGAGCAGTACTTC; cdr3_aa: CASSPATEGPRGEQYF
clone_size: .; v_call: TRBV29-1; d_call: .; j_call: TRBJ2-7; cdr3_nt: TGCAGCGTGGCCCAGGGCCACGAGCAGTACTTC; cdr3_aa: CSVAQGHEQYF
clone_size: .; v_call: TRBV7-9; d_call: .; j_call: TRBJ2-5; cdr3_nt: TGTGCCAGCAGCCCCACGGTATTCCCAGAGACCCAGTACTTC; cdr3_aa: CASSPTVFPETQYF
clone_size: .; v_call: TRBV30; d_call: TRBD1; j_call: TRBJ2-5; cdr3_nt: TGTGCCTGGGAAACGCTTCAGGGGGATGGAGAGACCCAGTACTTC; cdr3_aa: CAWETLQGDGETQYF
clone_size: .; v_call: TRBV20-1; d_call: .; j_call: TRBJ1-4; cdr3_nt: TGCAGTGCTAGAGACTTAACAGGGATAAGTGAAAAACTGTTTTTT; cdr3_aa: CSARDLTGISEKLFF
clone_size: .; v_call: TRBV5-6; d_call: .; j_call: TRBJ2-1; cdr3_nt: TGTGCCAGCAGCTTGGGTGACAGGGAGCAGTTCTTC; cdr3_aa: CASSLGDREQFF
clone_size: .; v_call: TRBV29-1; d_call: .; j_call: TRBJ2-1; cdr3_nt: TGCAGCGTTGAAGGGAGGGGGACTACCAGCAATGAGCAGTTCTTC; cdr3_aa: CSVEGRGTTSNEQFF
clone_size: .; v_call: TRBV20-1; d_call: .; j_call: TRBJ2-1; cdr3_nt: TGCAGTGCTAGAGGTCGATCGAGCTCCTACAATGAGCAGTTCTTC; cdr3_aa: CSARGRSSSYNEQFF
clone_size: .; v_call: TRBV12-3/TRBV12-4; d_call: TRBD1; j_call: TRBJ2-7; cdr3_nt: TGTGCCAGCAGTTTAGCTGGTGACAGGGCCTACGAGCAGTACTTC; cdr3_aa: CASSLAGDRAYEQYF
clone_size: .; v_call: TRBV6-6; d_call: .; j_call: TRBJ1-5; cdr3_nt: TGTGCCAGCAGTTATCAGCCCCAGCATTTT; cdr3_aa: CASSYQPQHF
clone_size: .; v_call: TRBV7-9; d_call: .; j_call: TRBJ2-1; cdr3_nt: TGTGCCAGCAGCTTAGACAGGGCTGAGCAGTTCTTC; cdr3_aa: CASSLDRAEQFF
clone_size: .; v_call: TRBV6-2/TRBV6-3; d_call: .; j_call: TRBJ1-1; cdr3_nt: TGTGCCAGCGTACCCCCCACGGGGGGGGAGAACACTGAAGCTTTCTTT; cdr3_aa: CASVPPTGGENTEAFF
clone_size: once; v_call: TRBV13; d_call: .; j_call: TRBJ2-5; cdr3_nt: TGTGCCAGCAGCTCCGGATTACGGGAGACCCAGTACTTC; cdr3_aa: CASSSGLRETQYF
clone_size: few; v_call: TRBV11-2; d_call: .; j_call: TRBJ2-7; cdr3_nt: TGTGCCAGCAGCTTAGGAGGGCCACGCACGGAGCAGTACTTC; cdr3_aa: CASSLGGPRTEQYF
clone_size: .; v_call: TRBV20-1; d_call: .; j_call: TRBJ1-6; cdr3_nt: TGCAGTGCTAGAGAGGACAGCCGAATATCACCCCTCCACTTT; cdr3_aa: CSAREDSRISPLHF
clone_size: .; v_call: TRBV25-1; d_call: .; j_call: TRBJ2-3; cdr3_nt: TGTGCCAGCAGTGATCTCGCCCGGGGGGCCACAGATACGCAGTATTTT; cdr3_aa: CASSDLARGATDTQYF
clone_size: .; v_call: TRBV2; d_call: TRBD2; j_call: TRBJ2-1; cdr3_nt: TGTGCCAGCAGTGGGATGGGACTAGACTACAATGAGCAGTTCTTC; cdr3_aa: CASSGMGLDYNEQFF
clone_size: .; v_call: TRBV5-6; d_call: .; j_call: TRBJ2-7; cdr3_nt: TGTGCCAGCACCTCCGGGGCAGCCAGTGAGCAGTACTTC; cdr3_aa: CASTSGAASEQYF
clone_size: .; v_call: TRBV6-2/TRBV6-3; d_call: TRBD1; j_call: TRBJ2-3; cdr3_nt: TGTGCCAGCAGTTACTGGGCTGGACAGGGAGAGGATACGCAGTATTTT; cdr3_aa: CASSYWAGQGEDTQYF
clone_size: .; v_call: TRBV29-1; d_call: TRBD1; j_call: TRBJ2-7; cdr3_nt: TGCAGCGTTCGAGGGGGCGCGGTCCACGAGCAGTACTTC; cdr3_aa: CSVRGGAVHEQYF
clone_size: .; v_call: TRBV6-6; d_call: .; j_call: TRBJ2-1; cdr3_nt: TGTGCCAGCAGTTACGGGGTGAGGAATGAGCAGTTCTTC; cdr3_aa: CASSYGVRNEQFF
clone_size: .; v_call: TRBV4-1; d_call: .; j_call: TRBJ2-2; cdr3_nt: TGCGCCAGCAGCCAAGAATTCCCGTGGACCGGGGAGCTGTTTTTT; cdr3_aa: CASSQEFPWTGELFF
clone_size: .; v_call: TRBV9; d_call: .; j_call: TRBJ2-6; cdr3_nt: TGTGCCAGCAGCGTCGGGACTTCTGGGGCCAACGTCCTGACTTTC; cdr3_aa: CASSVGTSGANVLTF
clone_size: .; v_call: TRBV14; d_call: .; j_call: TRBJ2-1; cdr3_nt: TGTGCCAGCAGGGGGGCAGGGAATGAGCAGTTCTTC; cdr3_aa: CASRGAGNEQFF
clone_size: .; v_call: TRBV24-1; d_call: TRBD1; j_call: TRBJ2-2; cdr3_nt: TGTGCCACCAGTGATTTGACAGGGGGCGATACCGGGGAGCTGTTTTTT; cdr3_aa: CATSDLTGGDTGELFF
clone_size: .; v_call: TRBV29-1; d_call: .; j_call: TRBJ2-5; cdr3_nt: TGCAGCGTTGAAGATGGGGTGGGAACCCAAGAGACCCAGTACTTC; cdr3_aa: CSVEDGVGTQETQYF
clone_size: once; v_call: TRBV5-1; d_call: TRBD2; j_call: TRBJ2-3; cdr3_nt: TGCGCCAGCAGCCACGGGACTAGCGGCACAGATACGCAGTATTTT; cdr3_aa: CASSHGTSGTDTQYF
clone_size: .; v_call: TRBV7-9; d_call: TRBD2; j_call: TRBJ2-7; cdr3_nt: TGTGCCAGCAGTGGGACTAGCGGGAGCTACGAGCAGTACTTC; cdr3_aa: CASSGTSGSYEQYF
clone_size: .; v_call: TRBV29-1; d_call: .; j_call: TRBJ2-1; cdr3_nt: TGCAGCGTTCAACCGAGGGGACCCCCGTCGCCCAATGAGCAGTTCTTC; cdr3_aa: CSVQPRGPPSPNEQFF
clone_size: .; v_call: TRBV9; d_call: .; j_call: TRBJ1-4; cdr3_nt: TGTGCCAGCAGCGATAGTGGGTCTAGGACCGAAAAACTGTTTTTT; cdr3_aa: CASSDSGSRTEKLFF
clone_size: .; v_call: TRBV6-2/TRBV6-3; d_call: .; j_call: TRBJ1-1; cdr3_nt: TGTGCCAGCAGGACATTCAAGAACACTGAAGCTTTCTTT; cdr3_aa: CASRTFKNTEAFF
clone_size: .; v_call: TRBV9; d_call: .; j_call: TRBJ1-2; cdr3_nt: TGTGCCAGCAGCTCTCTGGGTGGGGGCGCGAGAGGCTACACCTTC; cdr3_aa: CASSSLGGGARGYTF
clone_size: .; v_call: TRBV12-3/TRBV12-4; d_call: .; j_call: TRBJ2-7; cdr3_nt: TGTGCCAGCAGTAGGGGGGGCTACGAGCAGTACTTC; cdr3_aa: CASSRGGYEQYF
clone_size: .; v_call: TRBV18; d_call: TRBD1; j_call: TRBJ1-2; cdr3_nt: TGTGCCAGCTCACCACCGGGACAGGGCTACTATGGCTACACCTTC; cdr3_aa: CASSPPGQGYYGYTF
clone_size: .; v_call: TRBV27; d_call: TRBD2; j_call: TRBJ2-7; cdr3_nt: TGTGCCAGCAGTGGTACGACTAGCGGGGGTTCCTACGAGCAGTACTTC; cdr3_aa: CASSGTTSGGSYEQYF
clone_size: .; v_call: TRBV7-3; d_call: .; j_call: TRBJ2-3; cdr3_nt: TGTGCCAGCAGCTTAATCAGTGCGGGTACGCAGTATTTT; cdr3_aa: CASSLISAGTQYF
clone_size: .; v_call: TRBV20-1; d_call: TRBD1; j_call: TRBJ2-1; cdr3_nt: TGCAGTGCTATTTCGGGTGGGACAGCAGACAATGAGCAGTTCTTC; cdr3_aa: CSAISGGTADNEQFF
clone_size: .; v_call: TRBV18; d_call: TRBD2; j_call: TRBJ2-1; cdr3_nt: TGTGCCAGCTCACTCGTCACTAGCGGGAAATACAATGAGCAGTTCTTC; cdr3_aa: CASSLVTSGKYNEQFF
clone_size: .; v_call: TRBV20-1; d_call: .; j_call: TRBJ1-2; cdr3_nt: TGCAGTGCCTTTCTCCCAAACTATGGCTACACCTTC; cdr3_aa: CSAFLPNYGYTF
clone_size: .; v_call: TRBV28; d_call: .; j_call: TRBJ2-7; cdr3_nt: TGTGCCAGCAGAGCAACCACGGGCTACGAGCAGTACTTC; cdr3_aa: CASRATTGYEQYF
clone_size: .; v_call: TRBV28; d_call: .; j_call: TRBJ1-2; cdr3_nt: TGTGCCAGCAGTTTAGGGGGACACTATGGCTACACCTTC; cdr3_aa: CASSLGGHYGYTF
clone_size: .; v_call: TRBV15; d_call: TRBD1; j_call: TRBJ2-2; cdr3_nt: TGTGCCACCAGCAGAGGCCGGGACAGGGGGTATACCGGGGAGCTGTTTTTT; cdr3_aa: CATSRGRDRGYTGELFF
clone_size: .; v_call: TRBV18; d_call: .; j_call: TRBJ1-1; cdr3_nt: TGTGCCAGCTCACCCTTGGGTCCTGAAGCTTTCTTT; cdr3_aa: CASSPLGPEAFF
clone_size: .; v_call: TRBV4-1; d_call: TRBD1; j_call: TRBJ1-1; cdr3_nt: TGCGCCAGCAGCCATCCCGGGACAGGGAACACTGAAGCTTTCTTT; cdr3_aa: CASSHPGTGNTEAFF